This TCR beta chain was identified in a study of T-cell reconstitution after alpha-beta-depleted transplantation in children. The TCRbeta library incorporated unique molecular identifiers. TCRdb analysed the PCR reads with MiXCR anew, one entry per CDR3 protein. This repertoire shows roughly 100,000 distinct CDR3 sequences, approximately 8.4% found once; its top ten account for approximately 7%. In the case of this clonotype: A much bigger clone sits one base away, suggesting this may be a read error.

The CDR3 runs to 17 residues. Germline assignment: CDR1 DFQATT and CDR2 SNEGSKA (reference sequence). The starting material was PBMCs from the stem cell graft donor, obtained from the stem cell graft. This clonotype was sampled from a human donor who donated a stem cell graft to a child with congenital amegakaryocytic thrombocytopenia. V is TRBV20-1 and J is TRBJ1-6; perhaps TRBD1 as D (6 bases). CDR3 sequence: CCARGLDRSSYNSPLHF. CDR3 sequence (DNA): TGCTGTGCTAGAGGCCTCGACAGGAGCTCCTATAATTCACCCCTCCACTTT.